These T cell receptor beta chains were read from a single sample in a study of T-cell memory formation after mild COVID-19. MiXCR, applied by TCRdb to the 5' RACE reads, yields one record per CDR3 protein. The table records about 470,000 distinct CDR3 sequences, over 15% of them present only once. Sequencing was performed on PBMCs or a T cell subset sorted from them (not recorded which). All receptors come from an adult woman who had mild COVID-19 (a few samples of this study predate the infection). Cell type and time point are not known. Each CDR3 is given with its conserved first and last residue. A D gene is named only where the DNA matches it firmly. Clone size is not always given. Where it is, it says once, few, many or a class for expanded clones.

clone size | D gene | J gene | V gene | CDR3 DNA | CDR3 protein
few | TRBD2 | TRBJ2-5 | TRBV5-1 | TGCGCCAGCAGCTTAGGGGGGACTAGCGTCCAAGAGACCCAGTACTTC | CASSLGGTSVQETQYF
once | . | TRBJ1-1 | TRBV7-9 | TGTGCCAGCAGCCGGAGAGGGGATTTGAACACTGAAGCTTTCTTT | CASSRRGDLNTEAFF
. | . | TRBJ1-5 | TRBV6-2/TRBV6-3 | TGTGCCAGCAGTTCCCGGGACGGAGATCAGCCCCAGCATTTT | CASSSRDGDQPQHF
. | . | TRBJ2-4 | TRBV27 | TGTGCCAGCAGTTTATTACCCATAACGAACATTCAGTACTTC | CASSLLPITNIQYF
. | TRBD1 | TRBJ2-7 | TRBV20-1 | TGCAGTGCTAGAGAAGGACAGGGGGAAGCGTACGAGCAGTACTTC | CSAREGQGEAYEQYF
few | . | TRBJ2-1 | TRBV6-6 | TGTGCCAGCGGACTAAATGAGCAGTTCTTC | CASGLNEQFF
. | . | TRBJ1-1 | TRBV4-2 | TGTGCCAGCAGCCCCCAAGGGCGGGGCTGGGTCACTGAAGCTTTCTTT | CASSPQGRGWVTEAFF
. | TRBD1 | TRBJ2-2 | TRBV2 | TGTGCCAGCAGTGAACAGGGGGCGCTTTATGTTACCGGGGAGCTGTTTTTT | CASSEQGALYVTGELFF
many | TRBD2 | TRBJ2-3 | TRBV5-5 | TGTGCCAGCAGCTTGGTTCTAGCGGGTAGCACAGATACGCAGTATTTT | CASSLVLAGSTDTQYF
many | . | TRBJ1-2 | TRBV9 | TGTGCCAGCAGCGCCAACTATGGCTACACCTTC | CASSANYGYTF
. | . | TRBJ1-1 | TRBV18 | TGTGCCAGCTCACCGGGCCCCCGGGCTACTGAAGCTTTCTTT | CASSPGPRATEAFF
. | . | TRBJ1-1 | TRBV27 | TGTGCCAGCATAGCTAGGAGGCAGGGTTCTGAAGCTTTCTTT | CASIARRQGSEAFF
. | . | TRBJ2-7 | TRBV20-1 | TGCAGTGCTAGACCGAGGGAGCTATACGAGCAGTACTTC | CSARPRELYEQYF
few | . | TRBJ2-6 | TRBV5-1 | TGCGCCAGCAGCGTAGGACACGACTCTGGGGCCAACGTCCTGACTTTC | CASSVGHDSGANVLTF
few | TRBD1 | TRBJ1-1 | TRBV7-6 | TGTGCCAGCAGCTGGGACAGGGGGCAAACTGAAGCTTTCTTT | CASSWDRGQTEAFF
few | . | TRBJ2-7 | TRBV2 | TGTGCCAGCAGTGAAGAGTGGACAGCCCTACCCTACGAGCAGTACTTC | CASSEEWTALPYEQYF
. | . | TRBJ1-5 | TRBV7-2 | TGTGCCACCTCGACAGGAATTAGCAATCAGCCCCAGCATTTT | CATSTGISNQPQHF
. | TRBD2 | TRBJ2-1 | TRBV20-1 | TGCAGTGCTAGAGGTGGGAATCTAGCGGGGGCTTCCTACAATGAGCAGTTCTTC | CSARGGNLAGASYNEQFF
. | TRBD2 | TRBJ2-3 | TRBV14 | TGTGCCAGCAGCCAACGGGGGGCGGCTCGCGGGAGGGCCGATACGCAGTATTTT | CASSQRGAARGRADTQYF
few | TRBD2 | TRBJ2-1 | TRBV28 | TGTGCCAGCAGCTACCCCATACTAGCGCGAGTTAAAAATGAGCAGTTCTTC | CASSYPILARVKNEQFF
. | . | TRBJ2-3 | TRBV25-1 | TGTGCCAGCAGTTGGGGCAAGGATACGCAGTATTTT | CASSWGKDTQYF
. | TRBD2 | TRBJ2-1 | TRBV7-3 | TGTGCCAGCAGCTTACGTCTAGCGGGAGGTTTTAATGAGCAGTTCTTC | CASSLRLAGGFNEQFF